This entry describes one T cell receptor (beta chain). Enrolment of Seattle patients took place during active infection, and they were followed longitudinally. This entry belongs to a study of blood T cell repertoires in COVID-19. About the study: COVID-19 samples from acute and convalescent phases originated in the United States, Italy and Spain. The analysed material was cDNA or gDNA that came from T cells, B-cell-depleted T cells, or PBMCs.

Authors' processing steps: Reference gene primer amplification gave estimated nucleated cell counts. TCRdb keeps only in-frame clones here, not all; method: immunoSEQ multiplex PCR. V, J and clone size are taken as reported in that table, and D and trimming were inferred from the DNA itself. The data contain around 260,000 clones, approximately 83% of them singletons. Specimen: peripheral blood. This sequence originates from a person aged 70 to 80 with COVID-19, enrolled during active disease.

The CDR3 here is CASSYWLAGDTGELFF. CDR3 sequence (DNA): TGTGCCAGCAGTTATTGGCTAGCGGGGGACACCGGGGAGCTGTTTTTT. The genes are TRBV6-6 and TRBJ2-2; 10 nucleotides align to TRBD2. This CDR3 contains 16 residues. The V segment lost 3 bases and the J segment 3 bases; nucleotides outside the gene matches: 4. Germline assignment: CDR1 MNHNY and CDR2 SVGAGI (reference sequence).